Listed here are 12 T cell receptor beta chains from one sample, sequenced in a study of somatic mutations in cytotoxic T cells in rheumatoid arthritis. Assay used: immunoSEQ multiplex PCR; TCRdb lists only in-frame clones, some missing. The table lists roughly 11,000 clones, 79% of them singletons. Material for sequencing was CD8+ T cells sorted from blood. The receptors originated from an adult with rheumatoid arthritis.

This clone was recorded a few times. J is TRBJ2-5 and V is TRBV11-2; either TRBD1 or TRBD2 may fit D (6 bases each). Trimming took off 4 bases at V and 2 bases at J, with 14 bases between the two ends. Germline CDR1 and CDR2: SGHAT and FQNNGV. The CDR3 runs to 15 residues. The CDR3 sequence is CASSSTGADQETQYF. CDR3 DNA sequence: TGTGCCAGCAGCTCCACGGGGGCGGATCAAGAGACCCAGTACTTC.

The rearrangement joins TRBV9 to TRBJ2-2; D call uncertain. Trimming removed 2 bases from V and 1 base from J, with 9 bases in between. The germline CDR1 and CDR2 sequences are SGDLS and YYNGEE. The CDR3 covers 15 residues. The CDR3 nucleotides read TGTGCCAGCAGCGTTTTCAAGGGGAACACCGGGGAGCTGTTTTTT. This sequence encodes CASSVFKGNTGELFF.

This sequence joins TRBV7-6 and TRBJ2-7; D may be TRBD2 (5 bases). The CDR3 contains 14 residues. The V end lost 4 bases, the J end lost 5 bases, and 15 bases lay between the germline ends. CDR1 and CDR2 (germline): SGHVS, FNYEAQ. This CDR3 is CASSSLDKRDEQYF. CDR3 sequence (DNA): TGTGCCAGCAGCTCACTAGACAAAAGGGACGAGCAGTACTTC. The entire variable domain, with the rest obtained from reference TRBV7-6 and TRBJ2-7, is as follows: GAGVSQSPRYKVTKRGQDVALRCDPISGHVSLYWYRQALGQGPEFLTYFNYEAQQDKSGLPNDRFSAERPEGSISTLTIQRTEQRDSAMYRCASSSLDKRDEQYFGPGTRLTVT.

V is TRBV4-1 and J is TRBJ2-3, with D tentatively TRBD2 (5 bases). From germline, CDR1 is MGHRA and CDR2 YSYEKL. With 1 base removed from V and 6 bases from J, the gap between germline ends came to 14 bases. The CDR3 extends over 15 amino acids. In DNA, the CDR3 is TGCGCCAGCAGCCAAGGAGCTAGCCCAGGCGATACGCAGTATTTT. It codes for CASSQGASPGDTQYF.

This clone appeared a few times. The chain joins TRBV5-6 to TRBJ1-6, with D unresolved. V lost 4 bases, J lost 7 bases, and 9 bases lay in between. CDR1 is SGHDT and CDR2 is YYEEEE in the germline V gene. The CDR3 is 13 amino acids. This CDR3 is CASSAAGNSPLHF. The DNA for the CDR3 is TGTGCCAGCAGCGCCGCGGGCAATTCACCCCTCCACTTT.

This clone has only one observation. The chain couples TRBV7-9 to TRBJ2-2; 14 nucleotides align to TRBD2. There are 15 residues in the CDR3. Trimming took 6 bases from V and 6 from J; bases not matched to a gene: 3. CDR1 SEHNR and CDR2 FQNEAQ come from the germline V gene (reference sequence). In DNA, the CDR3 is TGTGCCAGCAGTCGGACTAGCGGGAGGCCCGGGGAGCTGTTTTTT. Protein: CASSRTSGRPGELFF.

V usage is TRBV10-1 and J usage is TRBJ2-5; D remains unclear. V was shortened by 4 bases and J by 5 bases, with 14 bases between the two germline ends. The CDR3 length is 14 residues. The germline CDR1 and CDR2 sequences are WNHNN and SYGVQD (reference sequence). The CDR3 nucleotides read TGCGCCAGCAGTGCGGGCCTATTTGAGGAGACCCAGTACTTC. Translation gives CASSAGLFEETQYF.

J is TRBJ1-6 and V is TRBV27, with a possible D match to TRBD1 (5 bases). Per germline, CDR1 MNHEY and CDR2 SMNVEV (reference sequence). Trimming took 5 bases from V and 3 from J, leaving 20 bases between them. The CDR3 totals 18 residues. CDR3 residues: CASSVASGIRLYNSPLHF. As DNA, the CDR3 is TGTGCCAGCAGTGTTGCATCAGGGATAAGGCTCTATAATTCACCCCTCCACTTT.

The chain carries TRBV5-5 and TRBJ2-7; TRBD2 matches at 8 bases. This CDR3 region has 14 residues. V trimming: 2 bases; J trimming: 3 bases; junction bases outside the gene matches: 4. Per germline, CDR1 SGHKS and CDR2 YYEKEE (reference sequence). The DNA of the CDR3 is TGTGCCAGCAGCTTTCAAGCGGGAGACTACGAGCAGTACTTC. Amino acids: CASSFQAGDYEQYF.

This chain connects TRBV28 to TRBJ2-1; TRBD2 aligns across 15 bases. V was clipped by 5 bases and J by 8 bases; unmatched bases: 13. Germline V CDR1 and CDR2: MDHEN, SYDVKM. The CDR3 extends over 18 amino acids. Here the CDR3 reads CASSPVGWTSGGAYEQFF. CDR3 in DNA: TGTGCCAGCAGTCCAGTGGGTTGGACTAGCGGGGGGGCCTATGAGCAGTTCTTC.

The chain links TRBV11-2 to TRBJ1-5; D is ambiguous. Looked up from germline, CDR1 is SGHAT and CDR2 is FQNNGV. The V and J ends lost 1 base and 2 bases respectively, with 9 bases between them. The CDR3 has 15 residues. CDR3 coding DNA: TGTGCCAGCAGCTTAGCCTTTGGACGCAATCAGCCCCAGCATTTT. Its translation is CASSLAFGRNQPQHF.

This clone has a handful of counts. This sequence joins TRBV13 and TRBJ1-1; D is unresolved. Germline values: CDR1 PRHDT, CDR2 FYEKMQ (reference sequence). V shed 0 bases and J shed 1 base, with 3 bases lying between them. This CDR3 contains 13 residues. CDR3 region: CASSLGTNTEAFF. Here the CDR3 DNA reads TGTGCCAGCAGCTTAGGCACGAACACTGAAGCTTTCTTT.